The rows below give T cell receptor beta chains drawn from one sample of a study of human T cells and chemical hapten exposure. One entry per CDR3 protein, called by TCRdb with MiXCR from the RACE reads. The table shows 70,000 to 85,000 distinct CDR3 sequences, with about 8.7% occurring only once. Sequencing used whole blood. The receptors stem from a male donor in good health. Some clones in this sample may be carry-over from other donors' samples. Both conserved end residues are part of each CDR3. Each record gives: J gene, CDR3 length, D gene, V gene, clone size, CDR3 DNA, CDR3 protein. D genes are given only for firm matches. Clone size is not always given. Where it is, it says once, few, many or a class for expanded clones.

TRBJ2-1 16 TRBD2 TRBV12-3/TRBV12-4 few TGTGCCAGCACCGATAGCGGGAGGGGGACCTACAATGAGCAGTTCTTC CASTDSGRGTYNEQFF
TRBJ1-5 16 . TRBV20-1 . TGCAGTGCTAGAGATGGGGCAACAAATAGCAATCAGCCCCAGCATTTT CSARDGATNSNQPQHF
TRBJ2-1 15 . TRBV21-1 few TGTGCCAGCAGCGGCGGGGGGGGCAGTTACAATGAGCAGTTCTTC CASSGGGGSYNEQFF
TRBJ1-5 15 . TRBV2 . TGTGCCAGCAGACAGGACAGCAATAGCAATCAGCCCCAGCATTTT CASRQDSNSNQPQHF
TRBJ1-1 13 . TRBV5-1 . TGCGCCAGCAGAACACAGGGGAACACTGAAGCTTTCTTT CASRTQGNTEAFF
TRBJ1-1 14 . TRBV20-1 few TGCAGTGCTAGTCCCCCGGACACCCTACCTGAAGCTTTCTTT CSASPPDTLPEAFF
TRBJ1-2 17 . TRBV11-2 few TGTGCCAGCAGCTTAGATTACAGACAGATCTTCAACTATGGCTACACCTTC CASSLDYRQIFNYGYTF
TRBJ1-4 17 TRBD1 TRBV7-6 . TGTGCCAGCAGCTTAGGTACAGGGGGAAGAATTAATGAAAAACTGTTTTTT CASSLGTGGRINEKLFF
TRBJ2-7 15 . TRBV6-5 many TGTGCCAGCAGCTCGCAAATGGGTCTAGGCTACGAGCAGTACTTC CASSSQMGLGYEQYF
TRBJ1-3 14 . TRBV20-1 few TGCAGTGCTAGAGCTCGAGGGGCTGGAAACACCATATATTTT CSARARGAGNTIYF
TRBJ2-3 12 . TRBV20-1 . TGCAGTGCCGCCGGGGGCTCAGACACGCAGTATTTT CSAAGGSDTQYF
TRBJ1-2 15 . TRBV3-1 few TGTGCCAGCAGCCCGGACCGACTGGACATCTATGGCTACACCTTC CASSPDRLDIYGYTF
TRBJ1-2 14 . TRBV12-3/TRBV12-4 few TGTGCCAGCAGTTTTTCGGGGGGCGGCTATGGCTACACCTTC CASSFSGGGYGYTF
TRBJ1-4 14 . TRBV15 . TGTGCCACCAGTCCCCGTCCAACTAATGAAAAACTGTTTTTT CATSPRPTNEKLFF
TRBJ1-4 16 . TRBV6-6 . TGTGCCAGCAAAGCAGGGATGGGGGTCACTAATGAAAAACTGTTTTTT CASKAGMGVTNEKLFF
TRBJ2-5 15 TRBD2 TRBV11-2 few TGTGCCAGCAGCTTGACACTAGCGGGAGGAGAGACCCAGTACTTC CASSLTLAGGETQYF
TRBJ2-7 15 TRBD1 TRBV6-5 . TGTGCCAGCAGTACCGGACAGGGGACGGCGTACGAGCAGTACTTC CASSTGQGTAYEQYF
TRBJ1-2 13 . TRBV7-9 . TGTGCCAGCAGCCCCCAGGACAGTTATGGCTACACCTTC CASSPQDSYGYTF
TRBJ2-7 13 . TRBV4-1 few TGCGCCAGCAGCCAAGATGGGGACCTCGAGCAGTACTTC CASSQDGDLEQYF
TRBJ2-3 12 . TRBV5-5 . TGTGCCAGCAGCTCATTCGGGGATACGCAGTATTTT CASSSFGDTQYF
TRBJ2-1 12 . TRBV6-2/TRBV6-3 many TGTGCCAGCAGTCCCTACTTCAATGAGCAGTTCTTC CASSPYFNEQFF
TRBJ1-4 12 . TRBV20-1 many TGCAGTGCCGACCCGACCGGTGAAAAACTGTTTTTT CSADPTGEKLFF
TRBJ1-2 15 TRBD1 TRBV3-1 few TGTGCCAGCAGCAAACGGGACAGGGAAGACTATGGCTACACCTTC CASSKRDREDYGYTF
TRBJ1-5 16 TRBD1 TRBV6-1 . TGTGCCAGCAGTTCCGGGACAGATAATAGCAATCAGCCCCAGCATTTT CASSSGTDNSNQPQHF
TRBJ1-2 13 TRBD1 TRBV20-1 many TGCAGTGCTAGAGCACAGGGGGACTATGGCTACACCTTC CSARAQGDYGYTF
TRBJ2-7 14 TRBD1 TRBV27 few TGTGCCAGCAGTTTACGGGACAGAGGTTACGAGCAGTACTTC CASSLRDRGYEQYF
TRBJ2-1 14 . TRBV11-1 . TGTGCCAGCAGCTTAGCGGGGTCCTACAATGAGCAGTTCTTC CASSLAGSYNEQFF
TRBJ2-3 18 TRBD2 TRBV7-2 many TGTGCCAGCAGCTTAGGACTAGCGGGGGGGTCGGGCACAGATACGCAGTATTTT CASSLGLAGGSGTDTQYF
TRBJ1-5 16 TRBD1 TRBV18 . TGTGCCAGCTCACCGAGACAGGGTACGAGCAATCAGCCCCAGCATTTT CASSPRQGTSNQPQHF
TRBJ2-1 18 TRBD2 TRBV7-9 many TGTGCCAGCAGCTTTGGCCCTAGCGGGACTAGCTCCTACAATGAGCAGTTCTTC CASSFGPSGTSSYNEQFF
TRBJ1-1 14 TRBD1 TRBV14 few TGTGCCAGCAGCAGACAGGGGTTTAACACTGAAGCTTTCTTT CASSRQGFNTEAFF
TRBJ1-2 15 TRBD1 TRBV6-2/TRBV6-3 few TGTGCCAGCAGTTACTCAAGGACAGGGGACTATGGCTACACCTTC CASSYSRTGDYGYTF
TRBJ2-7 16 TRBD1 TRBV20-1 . TGCAGTGCTAGAGGGAGTCCGGGACAGGGGTCCTACGAGCAGTACTTC CSARGSPGQGSYEQYF
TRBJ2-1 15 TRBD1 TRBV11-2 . TGTGCCAGCAGATCGAGACAGGGGGCAGGCAATGAGCAGTTCTTC CASRSRQGAGNEQFF
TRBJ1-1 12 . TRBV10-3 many TGTGCCATCAGTGAGTCTGAGGGACAAGCTTTCTTT CAISESEGQAFF
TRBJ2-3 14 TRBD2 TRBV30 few TGTGCCCGTTCTAGCGGGTTAAGCACAGATACGCAGTATTTT CARSSGLSTDTQYF
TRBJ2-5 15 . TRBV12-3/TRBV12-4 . TGTGCCAGCAGTTTGACCCGGGGAAAGAGCGAGACCCAGTACTTC CASSLTRGKSETQYF
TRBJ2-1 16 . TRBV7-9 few TGTGCCAGCAGCTTAAGTCAGGGGCCACCCTACAATGAGCAGTTCTTC CASSLSQGPPYNEQFF
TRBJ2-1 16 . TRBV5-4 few TGTGCCAGCAGGCCTGGAGGACCGTCTCCCTACAATGAGCAGTTCTTC CASRPGGPSPYNEQFF
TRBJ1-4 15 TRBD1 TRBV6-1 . TGTGCCAGCAGTGAAAAGGGGGCTGGGGTGGTAAAACTGTTTTTT CASSEKGAGVVKLFF
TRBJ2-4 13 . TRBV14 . TGTGCCAGCAGCCTAACCGAGCAAGCCATTCAGTACTTC CASSLTEQAIQYF
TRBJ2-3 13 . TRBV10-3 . TGTGCCAAACGACAGGAGGGCACAGATACGCAGTATTTT CAKRQEGTDTQYF
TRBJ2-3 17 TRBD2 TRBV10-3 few TGTGCCATCAGTGAGAAGTGGCTAGCGGGAGGGACAGATACGCAGTATTTT CAISEKWLAGGTDTQYF
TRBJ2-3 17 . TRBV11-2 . TGTGCCAGCGATGGCGGGATATCGCCAACTAGCACAGATACGCAGTATTTT CASDGGISPTSTDTQYF
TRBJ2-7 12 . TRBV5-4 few TGTGCCAGCAGCTTGAGGGGCGGTGAGCAGTACTTC CASSLRGGEQYF
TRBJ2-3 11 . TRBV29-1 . TGCAGCGTTGGTGAGACAGATACGCAGTATTTT CSVGETDTQYF
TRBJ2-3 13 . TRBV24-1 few TGTGCCACCAGTGATCCAACCACAGATACGCAGTATTTT CATSDPTTDTQYF